This T cell receptor beta chain was documented in a study of neurological immune-mediated disorders. The cDNA came from 5'RACE with 10-nucleotide random UMIs. TCRdb re-called the 5' RACE reads through MiXCR, storing one row per CDR3 protein. The sample has roughly 62,000 distinct CDR3 sequences; around 3.8% are singletons. Study results and caveats: CDR3 amino acid sequences of expanded clones were not shared across subjects, a result suggesting private repertoires in all groups. Levels of TCR clonal expansion peaked in HTLV-1-associated myelopathy and reached their lowest in multiple sclerosis, under those of healthy controls.

Trimming pared 2 bases from V and 0 bases from J, leaving 10 bases between. In germline, CDR1 is SGHNT, CDR2 YENEEA. CDR3 size: 16 residues. At least ten counts were recorded for this clonotype. Its antigen remains unidentified. The sample was PBMCs. This receptor was identified in a woman in her forties or fifties with multiple sclerosis. The J gene is TRBJ2-2, the V gene TRBV11-3; no clear D gene. The CDR3 DNA reads TGTGCCAGCAGCTTATCTTACGGTCCGAACACCGGGGAGCTGTTTTTT. As protein: CASSLSYGPNTGELFF.